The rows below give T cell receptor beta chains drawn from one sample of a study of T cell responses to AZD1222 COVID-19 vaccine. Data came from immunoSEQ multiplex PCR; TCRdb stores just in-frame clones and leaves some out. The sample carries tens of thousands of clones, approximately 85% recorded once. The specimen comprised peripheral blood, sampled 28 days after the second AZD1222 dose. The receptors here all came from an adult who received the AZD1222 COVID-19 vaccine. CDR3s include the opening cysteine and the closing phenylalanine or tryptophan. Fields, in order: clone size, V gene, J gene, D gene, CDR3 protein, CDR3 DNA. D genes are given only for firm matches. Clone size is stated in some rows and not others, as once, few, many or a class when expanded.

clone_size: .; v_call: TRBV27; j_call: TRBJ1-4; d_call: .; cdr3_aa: CASSLILGATNEKLFF; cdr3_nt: TGTGCCAGCAGTTTAATACTGGGGGCAACTAATGAAAAACTGTTTTTT
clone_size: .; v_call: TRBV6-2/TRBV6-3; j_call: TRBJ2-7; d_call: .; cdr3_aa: CASSPMASYEQYF; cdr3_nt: TGTGCCAGCAGTCCCATGGCCTCCTACGAGCAGTACTTC
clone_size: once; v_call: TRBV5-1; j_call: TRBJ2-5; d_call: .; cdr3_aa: CASSLKETQYF; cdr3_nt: TGCGCCAGCAGCTTGAAGGAGACCCAGTACTTC
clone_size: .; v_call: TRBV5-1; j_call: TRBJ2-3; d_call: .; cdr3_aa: CASSLAGGLADTQYF; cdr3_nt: TGCGCCAGCAGCTTGGCCGGGGGGCTTGCAGATACGCAGTATTTT
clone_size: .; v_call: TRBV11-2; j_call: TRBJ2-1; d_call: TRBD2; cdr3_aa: CASSLGGLAAYNEQFF; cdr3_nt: TGTGCCAGCAGCTTGGGGGGACTAGCGGCCTACAATGAGCAGTTCTTC
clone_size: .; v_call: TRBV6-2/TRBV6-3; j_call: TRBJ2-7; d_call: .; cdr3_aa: CASSTYGYEQYF; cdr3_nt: TGTGCCAGCAGTACATACGGCTACGAGCAGTACTTC
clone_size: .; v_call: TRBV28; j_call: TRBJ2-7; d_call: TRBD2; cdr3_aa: CASSRRLASGSYEQYF; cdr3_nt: TGTGCCAGCAGCCGCCGACTAGCATCGGGTTCCTACGAGCAGTACTTC
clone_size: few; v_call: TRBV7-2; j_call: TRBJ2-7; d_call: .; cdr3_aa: CASSLVVGSGAGSYEQYF; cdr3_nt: TGTGCCAGCAGCTTAGTGGTCGGGTCCGGGGCGGGGTCCTACGAGCAGTACTTC
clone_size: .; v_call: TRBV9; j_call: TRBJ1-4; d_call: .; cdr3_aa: CASSLTPDIEATNEKLFF; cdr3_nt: TGTGCCAGCAGCCTCACCCCTGACATTGAGGCAACTAATGAAAAACTGTTTTTT
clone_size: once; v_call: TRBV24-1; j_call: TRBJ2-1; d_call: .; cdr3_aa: CATSDSGRGGINRREQFF; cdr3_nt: TGTGCCACCAGTGATTCGGGCCGAGGCGGGATCAATCGCCGCGAGCAGTTCTTC
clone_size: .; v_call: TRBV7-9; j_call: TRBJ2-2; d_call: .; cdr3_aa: CASSLGENIAGELFF; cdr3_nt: TGTGCCAGCAGCTTAGGGGAGAATATTGCCGGGGAGCTGTTTTTT
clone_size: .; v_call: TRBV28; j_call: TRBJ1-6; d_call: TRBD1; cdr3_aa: CASSSQGVGSSPLHF; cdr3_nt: TGTGCCAGCAGTTCGCAGGGGGTTGGAAGTTCACCCCTCCACTTT
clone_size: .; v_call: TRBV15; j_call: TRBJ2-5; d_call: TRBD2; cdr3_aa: CATSRDGVAGGGETQYF; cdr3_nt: TGTGCCACCAGCAGAGATGGAGTAGCGGGAGGCGGGGAGACCCAGTACTTC
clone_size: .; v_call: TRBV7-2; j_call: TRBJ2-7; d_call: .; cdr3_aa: CASSLTSPGLTGEQYF; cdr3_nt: TGTGCCAGCAGCTTAACATCACCGGGACTGACGGGAGAGCAGTACTTC
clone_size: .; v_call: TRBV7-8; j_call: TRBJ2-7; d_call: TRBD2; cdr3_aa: CASSMGLAVEQYF; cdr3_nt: TGTGCCAGCAGCATGGGACTAGCAGTCGAGCAGTACTTC
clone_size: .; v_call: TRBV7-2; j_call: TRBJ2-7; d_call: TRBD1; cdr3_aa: CASSLTGGYEQYF; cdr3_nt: TGTGCCAGCAGCTTGACAGGGGGCTACGAGCAGTACTTC
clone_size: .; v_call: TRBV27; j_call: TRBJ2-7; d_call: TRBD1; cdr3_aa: CASSLQGTGPYEQYF; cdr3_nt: TGTGCCAGCAGTCTCCAAGGGACAGGCCCCTACGAGCAGTACTTC
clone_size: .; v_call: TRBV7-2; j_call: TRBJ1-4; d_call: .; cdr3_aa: CASSPGPIPTNEKLFF; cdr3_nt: TGTGCCAGCAGCCCGGGCCCTATCCCAACTAATGAAAAACTGTTTTTT
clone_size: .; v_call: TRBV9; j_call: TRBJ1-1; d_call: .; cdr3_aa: CASSPRPRADTNTEAFF; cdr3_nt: TGTGCCAGCAGCCCCCGCCCCAGGGCCGATACGAACACTGAAGCTTTCTTT
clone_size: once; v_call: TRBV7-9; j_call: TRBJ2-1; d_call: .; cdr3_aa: CASSYQGIRNEQFF; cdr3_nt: TGTGCCAGCAGCTACCAGGGAATTCGAAATGAGCAGTTCTTC